This T cell receptor beta chain was sequenced in a study of radiotherapy plus CTLA-4 blockade in lung cancer. Notes on the study in general: Following radiotherapy plus ipilimumab, tumor-derived TCR clones expanded in the blood.

Details on this clone: The antigen is not known.

The V and J ends lost 4 bases and 1 base respectively, with 13 bases between them. Looked up from germline, CDR1 is SNHLY and CDR2 is FYNNEI. There are 15 residues in the CDR3. Ipilimumab CTLA-4 blockade and focal radiation were given to patients with chemo-refractory metastatic non-small-cell lung cancer. Data came from immunoSEQ multiplex PCR; TCRdb stores just in-frame clones and leaves some out. The data contain about 120,000 clones, just under 80% of them singletons. This receptor was taken from a human donor with non-small cell lung cancer who had a partial response to radiotherapy plus ipilimumab. The sample here was peripheral blood, taken from a patient treated with radiotherapy plus ipilimumab. The chain links TRBV2 to TRBJ1-1; D is uncertain. Written as DNA, the CDR3 is TGTGCCAGCAGTGGAAGTCTCCAGGCGAACACTGAAGCTTTCTTT. Protein product: CASSGSLQANTEAFF.